This TCR beta chain was identified in a study of CD8+ T cells in alopecia areata. Background on the study: Those patients who were treated received oral tofacitinib, which was given at 5 to 10 mg twice daily for moderate-to-severe alopecia areata.

CDR1 and CDR2 from the germline V gene are SNHLY and FYNNEI. Trimming cost V 10 bases and J 7 bases; bases outside gene matches: 12. The CDR3 has 14 amino acids. Following extraction, RNA underwent reverse transcription to cDNA, which served as the sequencing template. Data came from immunoSEQ multiplex PCR; TCRdb stores just in-frame clones and leaves some out. The sample carries 200,000 to 250,000 clones, 57% recorded once. Sample: CD4+ T cells sorted from blood, taken at week 0. The TCR sequence derives from a human donor with alopecia areata. V is TRBV2 and J is TRBJ2-1, with 8 bases lining up with TRBD2. The CDR3 DNA reads as TGTGCCACCCTTTGGCGGGAGGTTTCGAATGAGCAGTTCTTC. Its translation: CATLWREVSNEQFF.